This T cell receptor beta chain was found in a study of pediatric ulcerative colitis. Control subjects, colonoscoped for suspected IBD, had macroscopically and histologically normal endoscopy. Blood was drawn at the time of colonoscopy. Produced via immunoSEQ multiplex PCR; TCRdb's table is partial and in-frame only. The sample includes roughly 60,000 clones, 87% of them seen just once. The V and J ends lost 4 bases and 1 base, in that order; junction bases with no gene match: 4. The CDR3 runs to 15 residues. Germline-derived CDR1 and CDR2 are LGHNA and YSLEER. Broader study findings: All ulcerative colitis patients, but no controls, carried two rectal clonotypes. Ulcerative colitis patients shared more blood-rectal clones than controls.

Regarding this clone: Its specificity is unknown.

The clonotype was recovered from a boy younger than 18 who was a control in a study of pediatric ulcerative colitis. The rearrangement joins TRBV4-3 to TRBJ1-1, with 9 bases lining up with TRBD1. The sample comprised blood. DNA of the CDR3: TGCGCCAGCAGCCGGGACAGGGTAGGGAACACTGAAGCTTTCTTT. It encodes CASSRDRVGNTEAFF.